The following is a T cell receptor (beta chain) sequence with its context. This clonotype was seen repeatedly, ten times or more. The specificity of this receptor is unknown. One base away there is no much larger clone; base qualities are not given. The treatment or condition label on this specimen signifies: allogeneic hematopoietic cell transplantation with graft depleted of TCRalphabeta T cells and CD19 B cells. TCRalphabeta/CD19-depleted allogeneic hematopoietic cell grafts were given to the transplant recipients, all of whom were children. The CDR1 and CDR2 encoded by the germline V gene are SNHLY and FYNNEI. From cysteine to phenylalanine, the CDR3 is 14 amino acids long. Only CDR3 DNA remains: 42 bases, in frame from the first base. At the junction V is shortened by 3 bases and J by 2 bases, with 9 bases in between. The library was prepared using PCR. TCRdb records Illumina HiSeq 2500 as the sequencer. To normalize quantification of the TCRbeta repertoire, the TCR libraries were built with molecular barcoding that relied on unique molecular identifiers. TCRdb applied fastp at Q25 and MiXCR to the public reads, then kept only in-frame beta chains. Records with the same CDR3 protein are collapsed into one entry carrying the most frequent genes and DNA. Present in this sample are around 210,000 distinct CDR3 sequences, about 6.6% of which were seen just once. Clones ranked in the top ten supply about 5.5% of the sample.

The record originates from a study of T-cell reconstitution after alpha-beta-depleted transplantation in children (dated by TCRdb to the mid-2010s). With respect to the entire study: T-cell immune reconstitution after TCRalphabeta/CD19-depleted allogeneic hematopoietic cell transplantation in children was quantitatively tracked in the study by means of TCR repertoire profiling.

Study-wide conclusions, independent of this receptor: In some patients, the high TCRbeta diversity seen at day 60 was put down to recipient T cells and intrathymic progenitors that had survived conditioning. The apparently early recovery of alphabetaT-cell counts about two months after transplant reportedly depended on only several hundred rapidly expanded clones that came from non-depleted graft cells. Hyperexpanded clone frequencies declined over subsequent months; after one year, T-cell counts and TCRbeta diversity were mostly attributed to newly produced T cells.

This chain is built from TRBV2 and TRBJ2-3, with no reliable assignment of the D segment. This sequence was found in a boy younger than 10 with acute lymphoblastic leukemia, due to receive a stem cell transplant. The sample in question was PBMCs, obtained before TCRalphabeta/CD19-depleted stem cell transplant. The CDR3 loop reads CASSEFRFTDTQYF. The bases read TGTGCCAGCAGTGAGTTTCGGTTCACAGATACGCAGTATTTT.